The clone carrying this T cell receptor (beta chain) was seen more than once but under ten times. The target antigen is unknown. HTBI primers from iRepertoire and Arm-PCR of CDR3 regions yielded the TCR beta libraries. Study processing details: Sample data revealed roughly 62 TRBV and 14 TRBJ segments. TCRdb reprocessed the multiplex PCR reads via MiXCR and lists one record per CDR3 protein. The V and J calls here are based on TCRdb, not the publication. The sample yields about 460,000 distinct CDR3 sequences, about 20% seen once. Germline lookup yields CDR1 SGHTA and CDR2 FQGTGA. This CDR3 comprises 14 residues. V lost 8 bases and J lost 6; bases outside the gene matches: 8. This record comes from a study of regulatory T cells in long-lasting Graves disease. Time point given: persistent/refractory GD, antithyroid drugs over 5 years with positive TRAb. Scientists built the TCR library using RNA that was extracted from PBMCs.

Study observations and caveats: More public clonotypes were shared by persistent patients (around 2,600) than by new patients (approximately 1,000). Persistent disease was characterized by preferential usage of TRBV28, TRBJ1-2 and TRBJ2-5.

The sequenced sample was peripheral blood mononuclear cells (PBMCs), obtained when the disease was refractory, from a patient treated with antithyroid drugs. This clonotype was sampled from a female donor with Graves disease. V and J are TRBV7-3 and TRBJ1-1, with 11 bases fitting TRBD1. CDR3 protein: CASVRDRGSPEAFF. DNA of the CDR3: TGTGCCAGCGTCCGGGACAGGGGGAGCCCTGAAGCTTTCTTT.